This T cell receptor beta chain was obtained from a study of T cells in Graves' hyperthyroidism and ophthalmopathy. Study-level background: Before any treatment, at initial diagnosis, peripheral blood was collected. General study findings and limits: Blood also carried most thyroid clonotypes expanded above 0.001.

This CDR3 is built from 17 residues. Germline CDR1 MGHDK, CDR2 SYGVNS. The V gene end was trimmed by 5 bases and the J gene end by 0 bases; junction bases not matched to a gene: 7. Regions amplified from RNA transcripts were the TCR beta CDR3 regions. TCR CDR3 underwent first-round RT-PCR with the HTBI primer set. TCRdb re-called the multiplex PCR reads with MiXCR, one entry per CDR3 protein. This sample carries approximately 870,000 distinct CDR3 sequences, around 38% of them seen once, and the ten largest clones take about 9%. Of note for this clonotype: The antigen remains unidentified.

Newly diagnosed hyperthyroidism, duration under 2 months, in patients aged 18 to 65. This TCR derives from a man aged 18 to 30 with Graves' hyperthyroidism. The rearrangement links TRBV25-1 to TRBJ2-6; 7 nucleotides match TRBD1. The sample was blood. The chain's CDR3 is CASSSGQLLSGANVLTF. The CDR3 DNA reads as TGTGCCAGCAGTTCGGGACAGCTCCTCTCTGGGGCCAACGTCCTGACTTTC.